This T cell receptor (beta chain) stems from a study of cytomegalovirus exposure and HLA in healthy donors. Note on this clone: Its specificity is not known.

V was pared by 4 bases and J by 0 bases, with 6 bases of the junction left unmatched. CDR1 MDHEN and CDR2 SYDVKM come from the germline V gene. CDR3 length: 16 amino acids. The PCR contained 60 Vbeta and 13 Jbeta primers. Produced via immunoSEQ multiplex PCR; TCRdb's table is partial and in-frame only. Seen here are 150,000 to 200,000 clones, around 80% observed once, and the top ten hold less than 5%. Findings and limits, study-wide: Diagnosis of cytomegalovirus status made by the classifier reportedly showed high specificity and sensitivity.

The sequenced material came from PBMCs. The chain is built from TRBV28 and TRBJ1-5; 7 bases align to TRBD1. The TCR originated in a male donor in good health and CMV-seronegative. Written as DNA, the CDR3 is TGTGCCAGCAGTTCCGTGACAGGGTATAGCAATCAGCCCCAGCATTTT. Its protein is CASSSVTGYSNQPQHF.